The rows below give T cell receptor beta chains drawn from one sample of a study of T-cell reconstitution after alpha-beta-depleted transplantation in children. TCRdb itself ran the PCR reads through MiXCR, one entry per CDR3 protein. The table lists 200,000 or so distinct CDR3 sequences, about 8.7% of them singletons. This specimen was PBMCs, mostly from graft donor cells, taken 360 days after TCRalphabeta/CD19-depleted stem cell transplant. The origin of the receptors is a male patient aged 2 to 10 who had a stem cell transplant for acute myeloid leukemia, so the T cells may come from the graft donor. Both conserved end residues are part of each CDR3. The order of the fields is J gene, D gene, CDR3 length, clone size, V gene, CDR3 protein, CDR3 DNA. A D gene is named only where the DNA matches it firmly. Not every row has a clone size; where given, it reads once, few, many or a size class.

TRBJ1-5	-	16	many	TRBV12-3/TRBV12-4	CASSLPLGLSNQPQHF	TGTGCCAGCAGTTTACCGCTAGGCCTATCTAATCAGCCCCAGCATTTT
TRBJ2-1	TRBD1	15	many	TRBV12-3/TRBV12-4	CASTPSRRGHNEQFF	TGTGCCAGCACCCCGTCGCGAAGGGGGCACAATGAGCAGTTCTTC
TRBJ2-3	-	14	many	TRBV5-6	CASSLSSSEDTQYF	TGTGCCAGCAGCTTGTCGTCTAGCGAAGATACGCAGTATTTT
TRBJ2-3	-	14	-	TRBV12-3/TRBV12-4	CASSSHRVTDTQYF	TGTGCCAGCAGTTCGCACAGGGTCACAGATACGCAGTATTTT
TRBJ2-1	-	15	many	TRBV2	CASSELEKSYNEQFF	TGTGCCAGCAGTGAATTGGAGAAGTCCTACAATGAGCAGTTCTTC
TRBJ2-1	TRBD2	18	-	TRBV7-3	CASAFPARASGREVEQFF	TGTGCCAGCGCCTTCCCCGCAAGGGCTAGCGGGAGGGAGGTTGAGCAGTTCTTC
TRBJ2-1	-	12	many	TRBV2	CASSAGYNEQFF	TGTGCCAGCAGTGCAGGGTACAATGAGCAGTTCTTC
TRBJ2-5	-	14	many	TRBV30	CAWSAVSEQETQYF	TGTGCCTGGAGTGCCGTGTCTGAACAAGAGACCCAGTACTTC
TRBJ2-3	TRBD2	15	few	TRBV20-1	CSASKSGGATDTQYF	TGCAGTGCTAGTAAAAGCGGGGGGGCCACAGATACGCAGTATTTT
TRBJ2-1	-	15	few	TRBV19	CASSIGLGVNHEQFF	TGTGCCAGTAGTATAGGCTTGGGAGTAAATCATGAGCAGTTCTTC
TRBJ1-3	-	14	few	TRBV12-3/TRBV12-4	CASSPGRSGNTIYF	TGTGCCAGCAGCCCAGGGCGCTCTGGAAACACCATATATTTT
TRBJ1-5	TRBD1	14	few	TRBV20-1	CSALQGAGEQPQHF	TGCAGTGCCCTACAGGGGGCAGGAGAACAGCCCCAGCATTTT
TRBJ2-7	-	14	few	TRBV5-6	CASSLDLDFYEQYF	TGTGCCAGCAGCTTGGACTTGGACTTCTACGAGCAGTACTTC
TRBJ2-1	TRBD2	16	-	TRBV11-2	CASSLVKGLAYNEQFF	TGTGCCAGCAGCTTAGTAAAGGGACTAGCCTACAATGAGCAGTTCTTC
TRBJ1-2	TRBD1	14	many	TRBV10-3	CAIRRDSASWGYTF	TGTGCCATCAGAAGGGACAGTGCGAGTTGGGGCTACACCTTC
TRBJ2-7	TRBD1	14	few	TRBV5-1	CASSLEEGGWEQYF	TGCGCCAGCAGCTTGGAGGAAGGGGGCTGGGAGCAGTACTTC
TRBJ2-3	TRBD2	16	many	TRBV5-1	CASSEGLAGGGGTQYF	TGCGCCAGCAGCGAGGGACTAGCGGGGGGCGGAGGCACGCAGTATTTT
TRBJ2-7	-	15	-	TRBV3-1	CASSITGREDYEQYF	TGTGCCAGCAGCATTACAGGGAGGGAGGACTACGAGCAGTACTTC
TRBJ1-2	-	15	-	TRBV5-1	CASSPGQGSWYGYTF	TGCGCCAGCAGCCCAGGACAAGGGAGTTGGTATGGCTACACCTTC
TRBJ2-3	-	12	many	TRBV10-3	CAISYGGDTQYF	TGTGCCATCAGCTACGGAGGCGATACGCAGTATTTT
TRBJ2-7	-	12	many	TRBV29-1	CSVDGQNYEQYF	TGCAGCGTTGATGGACAAAATTACGAGCAGTACTTC
TRBJ2-7	-	13	few	TRBV12-3/TRBV12-4	CASSFIEGYEQYF	TGTGCCAGCAGTTTTATAGAGGGATACGAGCAGTACTTC
TRBJ2-1	-	17	-	TRBV5-1	CASSSSWRLGSYNEQFF	TGCGCCAGCAGCTCGTCATGGAGACTAGGATCGTACAATGAGCAGTTCTTC
TRBJ1-6	-	14	few	TRBV5-1	CASSTSGIYSPLHF	TGCGCCAGCAGCACGTCCGGGATCTATTCACCCCTCCACTTT
TRBJ2-7	-	12	few	TRBV21-1	CASTELLYEQYF	TGTGCCAGCACCGAACTCCTATACGAGCAGTACTTC
TRBJ2-1	-	16	many	TRBV29-1	CSVEFLGASGVNEQFF	TGCAGCGTTGAATTTTTGGGGGCTTCTGGTGTGAATGAGCAGTTCTTC
TRBJ2-2	TRBD1	15	-	TRBV10-3	CAIRGTGAGTGELFF	TGTGCCATCAGGGGGACAGGGGCCGGCACCGGGGAGCTGTTTTTT